These 4 T cell receptor beta chains were sequenced from one sample in a study of cytomegalovirus exposure and HLA in healthy donors. The PCR used 60 Vbeta and 13 Jbeta primers. Profiled with immunoSEQ multiplex PCR; TCRdb holds only in-frame clones, not every one. Of approximately 190,000 clones listed, 81% are singletons. Source material: PBMCs. The receptors here all came from a man aged 50-60 years in good health and CMV-seronegative.

The genes are TRBV29-1 and TRBJ2-5; D is possibly TRBD1 (5 bases). In germline, CDR1 is SQVTM, CDR2 ANQGSEA. V lost 5 bases and J lost 4, with 11 bases in between. The length of the CDR3 is 12 residues. The DNA of the CDR3 is TGCAGCGTTATGGCAGGGCCAGAGACCCAGTACTTC. As protein: CSVMAGPETQYF.

The chain uses TRBV29-1 and TRBJ1-1, with D unclear. The CDR3 is 14 residues long. Germline loops: CDR1 SQVTM, CDR2 ANQGSEA. Trimming left V 8 bases short and J 1 base short, with 17 bases between. The CDR3 here is CSTLGRVANTEAFF. The CDR3 nucleotides are TGCAGCACCCTCGGCCGGGTTGCGAACACTGAAGCTTTCTTT.

The chain couples TRBV4-3 to TRBJ2-3, with 7 bases identical to TRBD1. J gave up 13 bases and V 0 bases, and 10 bases lay outside the gene matches. CDR1 is LGHNA, CDR2 YSLEER, per germline. This CDR3 is 14 amino acids long. CDR3 sequence reads: CASSQETPRGLKYF. The DNA for the CDR3 is TGCGCCAGCAGCCAAGAAACCCCTAGGGGGCTGAAGTATTTT.

This chain uses TRBV5-1 with TRBJ2-1, with TRBD2 identical over 9 bases. The V and J ends lost 3 bases and 7 bases, in that order; junction bases with no gene match: 5. This CDR3 is 14 amino acids long. Germline V gene sequence: CDR1 SGHRS, CDR2 YFSETQ. This chain's CDR3 is CASSSLAGANEQFF. CDR3 coding DNA: TGCGCCAGCAGCTCATTAGCGGGAGCGAATGAGCAGTTCTTC.